Below are 7 T cell receptor beta chains sequenced from a single sample in a study of lymphopenia after photon versus proton radiotherapy. The protocol was immunoSEQ multiplex PCR, while the TCRdb copy is restricted to in-frame clones and leaves out a portion. The table shows approximately 47,000 clones, with 85% occurring only once. The specimen comprised peripheral blood, sampled from a patient treated with photon-based radiotherapy. These receptors came from a man aged 35 to 55 with gastric cancer.

The V call is TRBV5-1, the J call TRBJ2-7, with 8 bases identical to TRBD2. In germline, CDR1 is SGHRS, CDR2 YFSETQ. Trimming cost V 4 bases and J 2 bases; bases outside gene matches: 5. The length of the CDR3 is 14 residues. CDR3 nucleotide sequence: TGCGCCAGCAGCCTTAGCGGGGCGGCCTACGAGCAGTACTTC. It translates to CASSLSGAAYEQYF.

This clone came up a few times. The genes are TRBV29-1 and TRBJ2-7, with TRBD1 identical over 10 bases. Trimming took 7 bases from V and 4 from J; bases not matched to a gene: 7. This CDR3 is built from 13 residues. Looked up from germline, CDR1 is SQVTM and CDR2 is ANQGSEA. CDR3 sequence reads: CSAGRDRGYEQYF. CDR3 nucleotide sequence: TGCAGCGCCGGCCGGGACAGGGGATACGAGCAGTACTTC.

Here the CDR3 DNA reads TGCGCCAGCAGCAAAACCCCGGATGGCTACACCTTC. Translating it yields CASSKTPDGYTF. V is TRBV5-1 and J is TRBJ1-2; D gene unclear. The germline V gene encodes CDR1 SGHRS and CDR2 YFSETQ. The CDR3 extends over 12 amino acids. V shed 4 bases and J shed 6 bases, with 10 bases lying between them.

This chain joins TRBV11-3 and TRBJ2-2; no definite D call. Between the trimmed V and J ends, which lost 5 bases and 1 base, there was a span of 8 bases. Per germline, CDR1 SGHNT and CDR2 YENEEA. This CDR3 is 14 amino acids long. CDR3 sequence reads: CASSPRQNTGELFF. CDR3 nucleotide sequence: TGTGCCAGCAGCCCCCGACAGAACACCGGGGAGCTGTTTTTT.

The chain carries TRBV9 and TRBJ1-1, with D tentatively TRBD1 (5 bases). This CDR3 spans 15 amino acids. The ends were cut back, 0 bases at V and 2 bases at J, with 11 bases in the middle. Germline CDR1 and CDR2: SGDLS and YYNGEE. The CDR3 region is CASSVAGAGNTEAFF. CDR3 DNA sequence: TGTGCCAGCAGCGTAGCTGGGGCGGGAAACACTGAAGCTTTCTTT.

The chain uses TRBV7-9 and TRBJ2-7, with 10 bases lining up with TRBD2. The CDR3 covers 15 residues. V was clipped by 6 bases and J by 4 bases; unmatched bases: 9. Germline V gives CDR1 SEHNR, CDR2 FQNEAQ (reference sequence). The DNA of the CDR3 is TGTGCCAGCAGTTCTCCCGGGACTAGCGCGTACGAGCAGTACTTC. It translates to CASSSPGTSAYEQYF.

The chain is built from TRBV9 and TRBJ1-1; 8 nucleotides align to TRBD1. This CDR3 is 15 amino acids long. The germline gives CDR1 SGDLS, CDR2 YYNGEE. V shed 0 bases, J shed 6 bases, and the junction held 7 bases outside the gene matches. The CDR3 DNA is TGTGCCAGCAGCGTAGAGTGGACAGGGATGGCTGAAGCTTTCTTT. Amino acid sequence: CASSVEWTGMAEAFF. Based on the CDR3 plus reference TRBV9 and TRBJ1-1, the full variable domain is DSGVTQTPKHLITATGQRVTLRCSPRSGDLSVYWYQQSLDQGLQFLIQYYNGEERAKGNILERFSAQQFPDLHSELNLSSLELGDSALYFCASSVEWTGMAEAFFGQGTRLTVV.